One T cell receptor (beta chain) is described in this entry. Its antigen is unknown. The germline V gene has CDR1 SEHNR and CDR2 FQNEAQ (reference sequence). The germline V and J ends were trimmed by 1 base and 8 bases, with 8 bases remaining between them. CDR3 length: 12 residues. Alongside a J-beta primer mix, a sample-barcoded 5' primer served in a second PCR lasting about 7 to 11 cycles. A single record per CDR3 protein comes from TCRdb applying MiXCR to the 5' RACE reads. There are 700,000 to 950,000 distinct CDR3 sequences in the sample; 58% occur only once, and around 20% lies in the top ten. These data are taken from a study of blood T cells in healthy people across ages. Study outcomes and limitations: Long-lived donors exceeded aged donors in naive CD4+ cells and diversity. PBMCs left unsorted prevented a conclusive naive versus antigen-experienced comparison. The recorded TCR beta diversity per million T cells decreased in a roughly linear manner with age. Nothing was known about donor CMV status, and this possibly confounded expanded clonotype changes.

The chain links TRBV7-9 to TRBJ1-1, with unresolved D. Sequenced: blood. The source is a young man in good health. CDR3 sequence reads: CASSLEFEEAFF. The CDR3 DNA reads TGTGCCAGCAGCTTAGAATTTGAAGAAGCTTTCTTT. The full variable domain, its missing parts supplied by reference TRBV7-9 and TRBJ1-1, is DTGVSQNPRHKITKRGQNVTFRCDPISEHNRLYWYRQTLGQGPEFLTYFQNEAQLEKSRLLSDRFSAERPKGSFSTLEIQRTEQGDSAMYLCASSLEFEEAFFGQGTRLTVV.